This is a list of T cell receptor beta chains from one sample in a study of T cell responses to AZD1222 COVID-19 vaccine. The table came from immunoSEQ multiplex PCR; TCRdb's copy has only in-frame clones and leaves some out. The table includes roughly 110,000 clones, 80% to 95% detected once. The sequencing used peripheral blood, collected 28 days after the second AZD1222 dose. These receptors all stem from an adult who received the AZD1222 COVID-19 vaccine. Each CDR3 is given with its conserved first and last residue. The order of the fields is J gene, clone size, V gene, D gene, CDR3 protein, CDR3 DNA. The D gene is left open where the match is weak. Part of the rows lack a size; the others show once, few, many or a class for expanded clones.

>TRBJ1-2|.|TRBV6-5|TRBD1
CASSVGTGGYGYTF
TGTGCCAGCAGCGTAGGGACAGGGGGGTATGGCTACACCTTC
>TRBJ2-5|.|TRBV18|.
CASSPLITVQETQYF
TGTGCCAGCTCACCATTAATCACAGTCCAAGAGACCCAGTACTTC
>TRBJ2-7|.|TRBV10-2|TRBD2
CASSDLAGEEQYF
TGCGCCAGCAGTGATTTAGCGGGGGAAGAGCAGTACTTC
>TRBJ2-1|.|TRBV27|TRBD2
CASSTRTSGSGPDEQFF
TGTGCCAGCAGTACCCGGACTAGCGGGAGCGGTCCGGATGAGCAGTTCTTC
>TRBJ2-3|.|TRBV5-1|TRBD2
CASSSAGTSGRTDTQYF
TGCGCCAGCAGCTCTGCCGGGACTAGCGGACGCACAGATACGCAGTATTTT
>TRBJ2-1|.|TRBV7-9|TRBD1
CASSLSGGGNEQFF
TGTGCCAGCAGCTTATCAGGGGGTGGGAATGAGCAGTTCTTC
>TRBJ2-7|.|TRBV5-6|.
CASSLEANEQYF
TGTGCCAGCAGCTTGGAAGCTAACGAGCAGTACTTC
>TRBJ2-7|few|TRBV7-6|TRBD1
CASTPSPGQGYEQYF
TGTGCCAGCACCCCCTCGCCGGGACAGGGCTACGAGCAGTACTTC
>TRBJ1-5|.|TRBV6-5|.
CASSLGGGNQPQHF
TGTGCCAGCAGTCTCGGGGGGGGCAATCAGCCCCAGCATTTT
>TRBJ2-3|.|TRBV5-1|TRBD2
CASSAGLAPTGSTDTQYF
TGCGCCAGCAGCGCGGGACTAGCGCCCACTGGGAGCACAGATACGCAGTATTTT
>TRBJ1-5|.|TRBV12-3/TRBV12-4|.
CASSLLGNQPQHF
TGTGCCAGCAGTTTATTAGGGAATCAGCCCCAGCATTTT
>TRBJ2-7|.|TRBV19|.
CASSIAQGTFYEQYF
TGTGCCAGTAGTATAGCACAGGGGACTTTCTACGAGCAGTACTTC
>TRBJ2-5|.|TRBV2|.
CASRTKETQYF
TGTGCCAGCCGGACCAAAGAGACCCAGTACTTC
>TRBJ1-1|.|TRBV2|.
CATDTEAFF
TGTGCCACCGACACTGAAGCTTTCTTT
>TRBJ2-7|.|TRBV6-2/TRBV6-3|.
CASSYTGFYEQYF
TGTGCCAGCAGTTACACAGGCTTCTACGAGCAGTACTTC
>TRBJ2-7|.|TRBV10-3|TRBD2
CAISESGGVSVEQYF
TGTGCCATCAGTGAGTCGGGGGGGGTGTCAGTCGAGCAGTACTTC
>TRBJ2-7|.|TRBV6-5|.
CASRDQGPPYEQYF
TGTGCCAGCAGAGACCAGGGACCCCCCTACGAGCAGTACTTC
>TRBJ2-4|.|TRBV5-6|.
CASAWGITLTRNIQYF
TGTGCCAGCGCCTGGGGAATCACCCTTACAAGAAACATTCAGTACTTC
>TRBJ1-2|.|TRBV16|.
CASSQSGGSYGYTF
TGTGCCAGCAGCCAATCGGGAGGAAGCTATGGCTACACCTTC
>TRBJ1-2|.|TRBV6-5|.
CTTGAGLGGYTF
TGTACTACGGGGGCAGGGCTAGGTGGCTACACCTTC
>TRBJ1-3|.|TRBV6-5|.
CAASQGSGNTIYF
TGTGCCGCCTCCCAGGGGAGTGGAAACACCATATATTTT
>TRBJ2-5|.|TRBV11-2|TRBD2
CASSGRLAGRETQYF
TGTGCCAGCAGCGGACGACTAGCGGGGAGAGAGACCCAGTACTTC
>TRBJ2-7|once|TRBV6-5|.
CASSLPGSGEQYF
TGTGCCAGCAGTCTACCGGGGTCAGGGGAGCAGTACTTC
>TRBJ1-5|.|TRBV18|.
CASSPRDTSSRGNQPQHF
TGTGCCAGCTCACCTCGGGACACTAGTTCTAGGGGCAATCAGCCCCAGCATTTT
>TRBJ2-1|.|TRBV6-5|.
CASRIGQTYNEQFF
TGTGCCAGCAGAATTGGACAGACTTACAATGAGCAGTTCTTC
>TRBJ1-1|.|TRBV6-5|.
CASRLQGLLDTEAFF
TGTGCCAGCCGTCTACAGGGTCTTTTGGACACTGAAGCTTTCTTT
>TRBJ2-5|.|TRBV15|TRBD1
CATSRDGTGGAETQYF
TGTGCCACCAGCAGAGATGGGACAGGGGGCGCAGAGACCCAGTACTTC
>TRBJ1-5|.|TRBV28|TRBD1
CASSLLGTGYQPQHF
TGTGCCAGCAGCCTACTTGGGACAGGATATCAGCCCCAGCATTTT
>TRBJ1-2|.|TRBV12-3/TRBV12-4|.
CASRLGPWLGYTF
TGTGCCAGCAGGTTAGGGCCATGGCTTGGCTACACCTTC
>TRBJ1-2|.|TRBV6-5|TRBD1
CASSADRGCTF
TGTGCCAGCAGCGCGGACAGGGGATGCACCTTC
>TRBJ1-4|.|TRBV2|.
CASYSTSGGLTNEKLFF
TGTGCCAGCTATTCTACCTCGGGGGGGCTCACTAATGAAAAACTGTTTTTT
>TRBJ2-2|.|TRBV12-3/TRBV12-4|TRBD2
CASRGGTGELFF
TGTGCCAGCAGGGGGGGGACCGGGGAGCTGTTTTTT
>TRBJ1-2|.|TRBV29-1|TRBD1
CSVTGQGEYYGYTF
TGCAGCGTGACAGGACAGGGGGAGTACTATGGCTACACCTTC
>TRBJ2-1|.|TRBV7-2|.
CASSLGLSYNEQFF
TGTGCCAGCAGCCTGGGACTTTCCTACAATGAGCAGTTCTTC
>TRBJ2-2|.|TRBV7-8|TRBD1
CASSSGQRLTGELFF
TGTGCCAGCAGCTCGGGACAGAGACTCACCGGGGAGCTGTTTTTT
>TRBJ1-5|.|TRBV12-3/TRBV12-4|.
CASSLDGNQPQHF
TGTGCCAGCAGTTTGGACGGAAATCAGCCCCAGCATTTT
>TRBJ2-7|few|TRBV7-7|.
CASSPSIGQGNEQYF
TGTGCCAGCAGCCCCTCAATTGGTCAGGGTAACGAGCAGTACTTC
>TRBJ1-1|.|TRBV6-5|.
CASTERRNTEAFF
TGTGCCAGCACCGAGAGGCGCAACACTGAAGCTTTCTTT